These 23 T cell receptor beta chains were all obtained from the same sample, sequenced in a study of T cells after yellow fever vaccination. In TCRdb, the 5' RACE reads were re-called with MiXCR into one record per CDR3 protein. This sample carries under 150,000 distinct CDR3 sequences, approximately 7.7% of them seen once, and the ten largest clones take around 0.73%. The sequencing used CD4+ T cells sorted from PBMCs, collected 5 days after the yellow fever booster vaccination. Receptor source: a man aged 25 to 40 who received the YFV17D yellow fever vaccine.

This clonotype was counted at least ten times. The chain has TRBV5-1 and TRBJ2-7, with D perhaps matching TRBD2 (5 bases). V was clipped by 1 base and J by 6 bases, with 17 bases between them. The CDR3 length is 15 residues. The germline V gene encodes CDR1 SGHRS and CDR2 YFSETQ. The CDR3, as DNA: TGCGCCAGCAGCTTGTTGGTGGGAGAGACCGGCGAGCAGTACTTC. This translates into CASSLLVGETGEQYF.

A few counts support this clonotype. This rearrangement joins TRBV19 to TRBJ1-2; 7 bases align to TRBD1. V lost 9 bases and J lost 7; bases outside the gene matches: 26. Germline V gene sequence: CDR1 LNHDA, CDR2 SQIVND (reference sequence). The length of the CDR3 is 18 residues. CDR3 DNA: TGTGCCAGCAAGAGAGACGGGACAGAATCCCTCATGTCGTCTGGCTACACCTTC. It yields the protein CASKRDGTESLMSSGYTF.

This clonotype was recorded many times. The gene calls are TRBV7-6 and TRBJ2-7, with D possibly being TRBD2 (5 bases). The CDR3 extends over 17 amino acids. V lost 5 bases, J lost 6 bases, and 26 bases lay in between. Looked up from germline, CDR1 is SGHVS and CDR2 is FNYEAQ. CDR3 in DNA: TGTGCCAGCAGCGGAGCGGACGGGGATGGCCCCCACACCGAGCAGTACTTC. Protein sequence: CASSGADGDGPHTEQYF. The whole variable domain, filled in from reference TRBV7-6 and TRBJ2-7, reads GAGVSQSPRYKVTKRGQDVALRCDPISGHVSLYWYRQALGQGPEFLTYFNYEAQQDKSGLPNDRFSAERPEGSISTLTIQRTEQRDSAMYRCASSGADGDGPHTEQYFGPGTRLTVT.

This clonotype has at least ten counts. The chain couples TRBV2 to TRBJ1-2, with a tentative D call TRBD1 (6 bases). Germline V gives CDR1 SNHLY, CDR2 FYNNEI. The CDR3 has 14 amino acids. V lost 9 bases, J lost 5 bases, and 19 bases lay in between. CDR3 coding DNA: TGTGCCAGGATTCTCGGGACAACGTTTTATGGCTACACCTTC. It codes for CARILGTTFYGYTF. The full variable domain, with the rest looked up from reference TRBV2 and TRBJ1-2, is EPEVTQTPSHQVTQMGQEVILRCVPISNHLYFYWYRQILGQKVEFLVSFYNNEISEKSEIFDDQFSVERPDGSNFTLKIRSTKLEDSAMYFCARILGTTFYGYTFGSGTRLTVV.

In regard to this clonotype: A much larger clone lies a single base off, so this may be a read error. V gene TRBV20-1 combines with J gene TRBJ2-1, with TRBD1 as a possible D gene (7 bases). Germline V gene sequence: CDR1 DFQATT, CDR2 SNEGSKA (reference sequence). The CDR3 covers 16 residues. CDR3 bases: TGCAGTGCTATCTCCCCTGCGGGACAGCGATACAATGAGCAGCTCTTC. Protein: CSAISPAGQRYNEQLF.

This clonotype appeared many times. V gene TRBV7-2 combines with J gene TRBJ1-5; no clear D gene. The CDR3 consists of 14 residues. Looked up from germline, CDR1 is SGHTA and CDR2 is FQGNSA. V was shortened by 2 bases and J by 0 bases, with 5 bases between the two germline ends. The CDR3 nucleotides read TGTGCCAGCAGCTTATTTGGTAGCAATCAGCCCCAGCATTTT. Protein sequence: CASSLFGSNQPQHF.

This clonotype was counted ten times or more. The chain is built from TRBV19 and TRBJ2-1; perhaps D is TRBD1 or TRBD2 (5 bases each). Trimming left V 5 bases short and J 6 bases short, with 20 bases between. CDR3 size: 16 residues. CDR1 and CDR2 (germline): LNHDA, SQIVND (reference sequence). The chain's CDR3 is CASSAYPPGPTNEQFF. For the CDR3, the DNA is TGTGCCAGTAGTGCCTACCCTCCGGGGCCGACCAATGAGCAGTTCTTC.

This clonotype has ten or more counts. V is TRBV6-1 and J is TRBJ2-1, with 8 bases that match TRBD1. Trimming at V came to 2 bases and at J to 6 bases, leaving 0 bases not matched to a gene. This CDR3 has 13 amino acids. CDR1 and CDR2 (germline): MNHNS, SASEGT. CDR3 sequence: CASSEQGANEQFF. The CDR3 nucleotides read TGTGCCAGCAGTGAACAGGGGGCCAATGAGCAGTTCTTC.

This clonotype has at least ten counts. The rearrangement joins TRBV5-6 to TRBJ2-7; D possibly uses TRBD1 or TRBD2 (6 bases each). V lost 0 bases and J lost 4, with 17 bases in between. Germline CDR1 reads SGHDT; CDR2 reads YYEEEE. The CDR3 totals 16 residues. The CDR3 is CASSLGGRDPGYEQYF. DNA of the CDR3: TGTGCCAGCAGCTTGGGGGGGCGGGACCCAGGTTACGAGCAGTACTTC. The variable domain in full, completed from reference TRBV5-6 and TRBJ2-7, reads DAGVTQSPTHLIKTRGQQVTLRCSPKSGHDTVSWYQQALGQGPQFIFQYYEEEERQRGNFPDRFSGHQFPNYSSELNVNALLLGDSALYLCASSLGGRDPGYEQYFGPGTRLTVT.

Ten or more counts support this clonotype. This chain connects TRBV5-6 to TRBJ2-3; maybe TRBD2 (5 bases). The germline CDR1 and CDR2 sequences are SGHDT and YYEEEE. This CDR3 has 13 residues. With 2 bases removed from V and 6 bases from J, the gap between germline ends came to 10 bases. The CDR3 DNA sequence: TGTGCCAGCAGCTTCGATCGGAGGGATACGCAGTATTTT. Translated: CASSFDRRDTQYF.

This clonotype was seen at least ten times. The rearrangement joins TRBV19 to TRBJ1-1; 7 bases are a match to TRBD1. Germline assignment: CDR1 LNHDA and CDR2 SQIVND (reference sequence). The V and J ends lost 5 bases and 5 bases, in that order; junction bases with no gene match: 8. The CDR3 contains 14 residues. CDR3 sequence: CASSLRQGRTEAFF. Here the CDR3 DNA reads TGTGCCAGTAGTCTCCGACAGGGTCGGACTGAAGCTTTCTTT.

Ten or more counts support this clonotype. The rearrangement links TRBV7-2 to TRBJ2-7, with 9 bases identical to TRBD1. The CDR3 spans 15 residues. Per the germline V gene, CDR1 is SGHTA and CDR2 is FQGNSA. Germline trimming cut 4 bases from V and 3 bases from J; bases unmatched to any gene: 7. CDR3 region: CASSSQGAQVYEQYF. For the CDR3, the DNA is TGTGCCAGCAGCTCACAGGGGGCGCAAGTCTACGAGCAGTACTTC.

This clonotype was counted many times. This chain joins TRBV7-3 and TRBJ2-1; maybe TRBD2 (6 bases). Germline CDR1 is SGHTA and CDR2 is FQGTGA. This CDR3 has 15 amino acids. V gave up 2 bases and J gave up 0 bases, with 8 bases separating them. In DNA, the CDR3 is TGTGCCAGCAGCTTAGTGGGACTCTCCTACAATGAGCAGTTCTTC. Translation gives CASSLVGLSYNEQFF.

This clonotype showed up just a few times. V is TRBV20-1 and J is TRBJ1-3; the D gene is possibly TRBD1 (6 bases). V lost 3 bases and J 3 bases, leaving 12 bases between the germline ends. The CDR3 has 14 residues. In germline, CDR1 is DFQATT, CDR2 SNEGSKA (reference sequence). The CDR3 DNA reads TGCAGTGCTAGGGACAGTGGTATTGGAAACACCATATATTTT. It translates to CSARDSGIGNTIYF.

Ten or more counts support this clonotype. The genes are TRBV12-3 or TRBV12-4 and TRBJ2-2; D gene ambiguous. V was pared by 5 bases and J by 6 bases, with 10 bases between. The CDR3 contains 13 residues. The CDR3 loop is CASSLSNPGELFF. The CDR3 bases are TGTGCCAGCAGTCTATCAAATCCCGGGGAGCTGTTTTTT.

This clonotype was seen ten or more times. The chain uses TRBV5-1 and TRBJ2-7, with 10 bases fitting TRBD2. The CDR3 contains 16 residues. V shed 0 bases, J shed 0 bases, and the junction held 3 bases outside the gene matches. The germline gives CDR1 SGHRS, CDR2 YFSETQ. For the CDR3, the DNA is TGCGCCAGCAGCTTGGGGGCTAGCGGGAGCTCCTACGAGCAGTACTTC. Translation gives CASSLGASGSSYEQYF.

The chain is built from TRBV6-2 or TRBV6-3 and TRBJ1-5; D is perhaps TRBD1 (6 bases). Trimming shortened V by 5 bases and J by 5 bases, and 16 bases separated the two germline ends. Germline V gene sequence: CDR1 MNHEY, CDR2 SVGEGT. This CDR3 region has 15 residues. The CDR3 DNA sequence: TGTGCCAGCAGTCTGACAGGTCAAGGGCATCAGCCCCAGCATTTT. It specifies CASSLTGQGHQPQHF.

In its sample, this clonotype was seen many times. CDR3 DNA sequence: TGCAGTGCTGGCCGCGCTAGCGGGAACAATGAGCAGTTCTTC. As protein: CSAGRASGNNEQFF. This sequence joins TRBV20-1 and TRBJ2-1, with 9 bases that match TRBD2. The CDR3 has 14 amino acids. V gave up 5 bases and J gave up 5 bases; unmatched junction bases: 7. The germline V gene encodes CDR1 DFQATT and CDR2 SNEGSKA (reference sequence).

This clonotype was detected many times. For the CDR3, the DNA is TGCGCCAGCAGCTTGGGACAGGGTCTGAACACTGAAGCTTTCTTT. Translation gives CASSLGQGLNTEAFF. The rearrangement links TRBV5-1 to TRBJ1-1; TRBD1 aligns across 7 bases. CDR3 length equals 15 residues. Germline assignment: CDR1 SGHRS and CDR2 YFSETQ. Trimming removed 0 bases from V and 0 bases from J; junction bases left unmatched: 2.

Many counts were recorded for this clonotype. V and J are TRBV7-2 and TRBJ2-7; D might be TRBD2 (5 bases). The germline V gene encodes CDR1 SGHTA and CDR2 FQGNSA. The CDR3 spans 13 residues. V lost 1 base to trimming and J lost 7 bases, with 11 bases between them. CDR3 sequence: CASSLGELREQYF. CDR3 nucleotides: TGTGCCAGCAGCTTAGGGGAGTTGCGGGAGCAGTACTTC.

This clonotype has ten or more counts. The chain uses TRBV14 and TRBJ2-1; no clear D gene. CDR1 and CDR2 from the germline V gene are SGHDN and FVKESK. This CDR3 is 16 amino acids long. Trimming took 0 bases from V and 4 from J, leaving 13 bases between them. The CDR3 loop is CASSQDRVRVYNEQFF. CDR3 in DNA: TGTGCCAGCAGCCAAGATCGAGTGCGAGTTTACAATGAGCAGTTCTTC.

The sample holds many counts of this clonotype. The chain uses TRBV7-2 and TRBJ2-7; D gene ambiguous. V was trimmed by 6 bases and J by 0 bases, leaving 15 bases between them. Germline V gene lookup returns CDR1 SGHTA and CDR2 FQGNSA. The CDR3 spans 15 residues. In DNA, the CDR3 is TGTGCCAGCAGTCGGAATTCGAGGTACTCCTACGAGCAGTACTTC. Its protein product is CASSRNSRYSYEQYF. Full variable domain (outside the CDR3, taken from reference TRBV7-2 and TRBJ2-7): GAGVSQSPSNKVTEKGKDVELRCDPISGHTALYWYRQSLGQGLEFLIYFQGNSAPDKSGLPSDRFSAERTGGSVSTLTIQRTQQEDSAVYLCASSRNSRYSYEQYFGPGTRLTVT.

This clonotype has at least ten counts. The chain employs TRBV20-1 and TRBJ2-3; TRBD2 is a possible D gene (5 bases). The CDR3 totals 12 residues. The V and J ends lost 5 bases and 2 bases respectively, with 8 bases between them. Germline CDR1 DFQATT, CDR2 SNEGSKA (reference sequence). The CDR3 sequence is CSAARDTDTQYF. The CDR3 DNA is TGCAGTGCTGCACGGGACACAGATACGCAGTATTTT.